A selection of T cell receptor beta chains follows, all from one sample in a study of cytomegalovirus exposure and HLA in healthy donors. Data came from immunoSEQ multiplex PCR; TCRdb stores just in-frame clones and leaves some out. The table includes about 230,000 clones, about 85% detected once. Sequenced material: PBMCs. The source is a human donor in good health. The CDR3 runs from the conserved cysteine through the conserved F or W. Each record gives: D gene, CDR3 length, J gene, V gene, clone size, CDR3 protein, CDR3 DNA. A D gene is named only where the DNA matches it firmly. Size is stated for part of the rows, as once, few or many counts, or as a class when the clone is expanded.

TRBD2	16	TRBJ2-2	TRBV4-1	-	CASSQVVAGGAGELFF	TGCGCCAGCAGCCAAGTCGTAGCGGGAGGGGCCGGGGAGCTGTTTTTT
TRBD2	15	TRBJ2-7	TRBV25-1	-	CASSEPGNQGGEQYF	TGTGCCAGCAGTGAACCCGGAAATCAGGGAGGGGAGCAGTACTTC
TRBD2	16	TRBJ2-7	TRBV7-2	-	CASSFLAGGQSYEQYF	TGTGCCAGCAGCTTCCTAGCGGGGGGACAATCCTACGAGCAGTACTTC
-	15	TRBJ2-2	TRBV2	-	CASSKDPGDTGELFF	TGTGCCAGCTCAAAAGACCCGGGGGACACCGGGGAGCTGTTTTTT
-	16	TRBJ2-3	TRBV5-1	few	CASSRGTVRITDTQYF	TGCGCCAGCAGTCGGGGGACGGTCCGAATCACAGATACGCAGTATTTT
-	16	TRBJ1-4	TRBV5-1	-	CASSLMPFPGDEKLFF	TGCGCCAGCAGCCTGATGCCCTTTCCAGGGGATGAAAAACTGTTTTTT
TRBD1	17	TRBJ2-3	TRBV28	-	CASGSVEGAATTDTQYF	TGTGCCAGCGGCTCCGTCGAGGGGGCTGCGACGACGGATACGCAGTATTTT
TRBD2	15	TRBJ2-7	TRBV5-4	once	CASSRGTSGSHEQYF	TGTGCCAGCAGCCGAGGCACTAGCGGGAGCCACGAGCAGTACTTC
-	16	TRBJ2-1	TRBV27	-	CASSLRAAGSLNEQFF	TGTGCCAGCAGTCTAAGGGCCGCGGGGAGCCTCAATGAGCAGTTCTTC
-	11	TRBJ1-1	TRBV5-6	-	CASFQNTEAFF	TGTGCCAGCTTTCAGAACACTGAAGCTTTCTTT
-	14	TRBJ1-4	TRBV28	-	CASSLAGANEKLFF	TGTGCCAGCAGTTTGGCAGGGGCGAATGAAAAACTGTTTTTT
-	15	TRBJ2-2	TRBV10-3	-	CAISERQEGSGELFF	TGTGCCATCAGTGAGCGTCAGGAGGGGTCCGGGGAGCTGTTTTTT
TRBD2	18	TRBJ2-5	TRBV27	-	CASSTGTSGRRVGETQYF	TGTGCCAGCAGTACCGGGACTAGCGGGAGGCGGGTTGGTGAGACCCAGTACTTC
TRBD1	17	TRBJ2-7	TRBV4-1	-	CASSQDGAGTGAYEQYF	TGCGCCAGCAGCCAAGATGGGGCCGGGACAGGGGCCTACGAGCAGTACTTC